One T cell receptor (beta chain) is described in this entry. The data are from a study of blood T cell repertoires in COVID-19. Data came from immunoSEQ multiplex PCR; TCRdb stores just in-frame clones and leaves some out. This sample has 65,000 to 95,000 clones, with about 70% found just once. CDR3 size: 13 residues. Trimming shortened V by 6 bases and J by 6 bases, and 15 bases separated the two germline ends. Per germline, CDR1 LNHDA and CDR2 SQIVND (reference sequence). The sequencing input was peripheral blood. The sequence was obtained from a man aged 45-65 years with active or convalescent COVID-19. V gene TRBV19 combines with J gene TRBJ2-7; D call uncertain. CDR3 loop: CASSMGHEGEQYF. The CDR3 bases are TGTGCCAGTAGCATGGGCCACGAAGGCGAGCAGTACTTC.